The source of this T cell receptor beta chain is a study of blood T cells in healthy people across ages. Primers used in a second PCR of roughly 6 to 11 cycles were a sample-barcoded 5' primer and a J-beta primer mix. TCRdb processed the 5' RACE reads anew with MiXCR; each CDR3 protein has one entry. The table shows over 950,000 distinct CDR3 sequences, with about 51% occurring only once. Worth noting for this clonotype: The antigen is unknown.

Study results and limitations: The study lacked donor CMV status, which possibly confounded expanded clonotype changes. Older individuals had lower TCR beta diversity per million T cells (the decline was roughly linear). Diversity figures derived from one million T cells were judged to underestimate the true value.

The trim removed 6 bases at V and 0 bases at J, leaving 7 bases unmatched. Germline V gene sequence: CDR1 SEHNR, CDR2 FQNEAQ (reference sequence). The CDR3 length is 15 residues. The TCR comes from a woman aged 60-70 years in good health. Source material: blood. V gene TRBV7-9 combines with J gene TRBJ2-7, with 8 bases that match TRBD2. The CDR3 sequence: CASSSTGRDSYEQYF. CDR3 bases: TGTGCCAGCAGTTCTACCGGGAGGGACTCCTACGAGCAGTACTTC.